Included here is one TCR beta chain sequence, with context. This clone was counted a few times. There is no known antigen for this receptor. Base qualities are not at hand, and no much larger clone is one base apart. Buffy coats from approximately 22 blood donors served as healthy controls, a group that was over 45% female with a median age of 56 years (range roughly 21-75). Flow cytometry confirmed the purity of CD4+ and CD8+ cells that had been isolated by positive magnetic bead selection on an AutoMACS. Peripheral blood mononuclear cells were isolated by Ficoll-Paque PLUS density gradient separation. DNA was extracted from CD4-enriched, CD8-enriched or PBMC samples with Nucleospin Tissue or Tissue XS kits and quantified with a Qubit 2.0 fluorometer. The sample is drawn from a study of somatic mutations in cytotoxic T cells in rheumatoid arthritis (dated by TCRdb to the late 2010s). In terms of the full investigation: Some V beta antibody-stained T-cell populations were flow-sorted on a FACSAria II or Sony SH800 at nearly 100% purity, and sorted V beta1+ cells also underwent TCRB sequencing. TCRB deep sequencing covered approximately 64 patients with rheumatoid arthritis along with about 20 healthy controls. Patient and control groups had essentially identical median ages. The study asked whether expanded CD8+ T-cell clones in newly diagnosed, untreated rheumatoid arthritis carry somatic mutations, and used TCRB deep sequencing to characterize clonality.

Sequencing of TCRB CDR3 was done on genomic DNA with the immunoSEQ assay. In the original analysis: Nothing other than productive TCRB rearrangements was included in the analyses. Defining a clone by its unique TCRB CDR3 sequence, the study calculated clonality as a productive clonality index derived from Shannon entropy. Repertoire overlap for a pair of samples was computed from each clone's template counts relative to total templates per sample. V-gene usage measured by flow cytometry correlated with TCRB sequencing V-gene usage, with a Spearman r of roughly 0.64. TCRdb took over this immuneACCESS table, retaining in-frame rearrangements with V and J assigned. Such tables are incomplete; in checked studies, under half of the missing clones stem from an unresolved V gene, and the remainder is unexplained. V, J and clone size are those of that table, while D and trimming were read from the DNA. A total of tens of thousands of clones appear in this sample, 70% to 85% of them only once. Of the sample, about 3.2% falls within the top ten clones.

Results the study describes overall, beyond this receptor: CD8+ clonality increased with age in patients (Spearman r ≈ 0.49) but not in healthy controls. In 8 out of 65 patients, more than 20% of CD8+ cells belonged to the largest CD8+ clone, while several identical CD8+ TCRB sequences were shared between blood and synovial fluid. Viral specificity could not be ruled out by absence from virus-specific databases, and the antigen targets of the expanded CD8+ clones remained unknown. There was no significant difference in CD8+ T-cell clonality between rheumatoid arthritis patients and age-matched healthy controls.

Specimen: CD8+ T cells sorted from blood. This sequence was found in a man aged 35 to 55 in good health.

The DNA is TGTGCCAGCAGCAAAGCGGGGCCGCGAGGGAACACAGATACGCAGTATTTT. Its coded protein is CASSKAGPRGNTDTQYF. The chain is made from TRBV21-1 and TRBJ2-3. TRBV21-1 is termed a pseudogene. Measured from the cysteine to the phenylalanine, the CDR3 is 17 residues long. Of all the DNA, just the CDR3 is kept, 51 bases in frame from base 1.